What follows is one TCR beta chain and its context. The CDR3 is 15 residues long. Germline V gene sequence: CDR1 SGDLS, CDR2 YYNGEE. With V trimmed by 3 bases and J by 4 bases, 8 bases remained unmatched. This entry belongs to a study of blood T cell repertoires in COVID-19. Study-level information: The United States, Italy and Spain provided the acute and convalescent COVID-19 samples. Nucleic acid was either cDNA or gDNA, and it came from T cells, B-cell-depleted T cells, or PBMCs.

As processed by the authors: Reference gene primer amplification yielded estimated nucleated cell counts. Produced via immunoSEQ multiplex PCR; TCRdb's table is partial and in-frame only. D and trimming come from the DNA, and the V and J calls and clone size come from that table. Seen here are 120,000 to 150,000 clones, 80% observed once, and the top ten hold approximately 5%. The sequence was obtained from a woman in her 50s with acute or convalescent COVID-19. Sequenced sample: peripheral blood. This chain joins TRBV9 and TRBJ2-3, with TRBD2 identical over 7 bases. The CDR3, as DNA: TGTGCCAGCAGCGGCCGGGACTACATGCCAGATACGCAGTATTTT. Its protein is CASSGRDYMPDTQYF.